This T cell receptor (beta chain) came from a study of cytomegalovirus exposure and HLA in healthy donors. Study at large: The early release's HLA-typed donors yielded some 85 million unique TCRs.

Worth noting for this clone: Its antigen remains unknown.

Study outcomes and limitations: A list of more than 150 TCR beta chains associated with cytomegalovirus was given.

There are 14 residues in the CDR3. PCR was performed using 60 Vbeta and 13 Jbeta primers. TCRdb's table, derived via immunoSEQ multiplex PCR, lists solely in-frame clones and lacks some. The sample holds approximately 110,000 clones. The sequenced sample consisted of PBMCs. The clonotype was recovered from a man between 50 and 59 years old in good health and CMV-seronegative. The V and J genes are TRBV12-1 and TRBJ2-7; the DNA was not used to check the table's D call, TRBD2. TRBV12-1 is classified as a pseudogene. The CDR3 is CASSFRACPYEQYF. DNA for the CDR3: TGTGCCAGCAGCTTCCGAGCGTGTCCCTACGAGCAGTACTTC.